This is a list of T cell receptor beta chains from one sample in a study of blood T cell repertoires in COVID-19. Generated by immunoSEQ multiplex PCR, the TCRdb table keeps only in-frame clones and is missing some. The sample has about 300,000 clones, 80% to 90% seen once. Sequencing was done on a sample of PBMCs or T cells enriched from blood (not recorded which). These receptors all come from a woman aged 18-29 years who had recovered from COVID-19. Each CDR3 is given with its conserved first and last residue. D genes are given only for firm matches. Size tells how often a clone was seen (once, few, many) or the class of an expanded clone, and some rows leave it out.

J gene: TRBJ2-7
V gene: TRBV2
D gene: NA
clone size: NA
CDR3 protein: CASSGETYEQYF
CDR3 DNA: TGTGCCAGCAGCGGGGAGACCTACGAGCAGTACTTC

J gene: TRBJ1-4
V gene: TRBV14
D gene: TRBD1
clone size: NA
CDR3 protein: CASSPRQGTNEKLFF
CDR3 DNA: TGTGCCAGCAGCCCCCGACAGGGGACTAATGAAAAACTGTTTTTT

J gene: TRBJ1-3
V gene: TRBV11-2
D gene: NA
clone size: once
CDR3 protein: CASSVRQGISGNTIYF
CDR3 DNA: TGTGCCAGCAGCGTGCGGCAGGGCATTTCTGGAAACACCATATATTTT

J gene: TRBJ2-1
V gene: TRBV7-9
D gene: NA
clone size: NA
CDR3 protein: CASSPLRGPEADEQFF
CDR3 DNA: TGTGCCAGCAGCCCCCTTAGGGGCCCCGAGGCAGATGAGCAGTTCTTC

J gene: TRBJ1-3
V gene: TRBV30
D gene: NA
clone size: NA
CDR3 protein: CAWGRNTIYF
CDR3 DNA: TGTGCCTGGGGTAGAAACACCATATATTTT

J gene: TRBJ2-4
V gene: TRBV7-9
D gene: TRBD1
clone size: NA
CDR3 protein: CASSTGTGGLDIQYF
CDR3 DNA: TGTGCCAGCAGCACCGGGACAGGTGGATTGGACATTCAGTACTTC

J gene: TRBJ1-3
V gene: TRBV30
D gene: NA
clone size: NA
CDR3 protein: CAWSPGHGNTIYF
CDR3 DNA: TGTGCCTGGAGCCCAGGGCACGGAAACACCATATATTTT

J gene: TRBJ1-1
V gene: TRBV5-5
D gene: TRBD1
clone size: NA
CDR3 protein: CASSPRGDTEAFF
CDR3 DNA: TGTGCCAGCAGCCCCAGGGGGGACACTGAAGCTTTCTTT

J gene: TRBJ1-1
V gene: TRBV24-1
D gene: TRBD1
clone size: NA
CDR3 protein: CATSDSGQREAFF
CDR3 DNA: TGTGCCACCAGTGATTCGGGACAGCGTGAAGCTTTCTTT

J gene: TRBJ1-2
V gene: TRBV11-2
D gene: NA
clone size: NA
CDR3 protein: CASSAEVTGSGYTF
CDR3 DNA: TGTGCCAGCAGCGCCGAAGTAACAGGGAGCGGCTACACCTTC

J gene: TRBJ1-6
V gene: TRBV28
D gene: TRBD1
clone size: NA
CDR3 protein: CASSLSGTGRALHF
CDR3 DNA: TGTGCCAGCAGTCTATCCGGGACAGGGAGGGCCCTCCACTTT

J gene: TRBJ2-1
V gene: TRBV12-3/TRBV12-4
D gene: NA
clone size: NA
CDR3 protein: CASSLDGRGEQFF
CDR3 DNA: TGTGCCAGCAGTTTAGACGGGCGGGGTGAGCAGTTCTTC

J gene: TRBJ1-6
V gene: TRBV7-9
D gene: NA
clone size: NA
CDR3 protein: CASSLLQGPSPLHF
CDR3 DNA: TGTGCCAGCAGCTTACTCCAGGGGCCCTCACCCCTCCACTTT

J gene: TRBJ2-1
V gene: TRBV2
D gene: TRBD2
clone size: NA
CDR3 protein: CASNRLAGTYNEQFF
CDR3 DNA: TGTGCCAGCAACCGACTAGCGGGAACCTACAATGAGCAGTTCTTC

J gene: TRBJ2-1
V gene: TRBV6-2/TRBV6-3
D gene: NA
clone size: NA
CDR3 protein: CASSYKPTNEQFF
CDR3 DNA: TGTGCCAGCAGTTACAAGCCTACGAATGAGCAGTTCTTC

J gene: TRBJ1-2
V gene: TRBV6-1
D gene: TRBD1
clone size: NA
CDR3 protein: CASSEVDAGGGYTF
CDR3 DNA: TGTGCCAGCAGTGAAGTGGATGCAGGGGGCGGCTACACCTTC

J gene: TRBJ1-2
V gene: TRBV6-5
D gene: TRBD1
clone size: NA
CDR3 protein: CASRNDQGAYGYTF
CDR3 DNA: TGTGCCAGCAGGAACGACCAGGGGGCCTATGGCTACACCTTC

J gene: TRBJ1-1
V gene: TRBV18
D gene: NA
clone size: NA
CDR3 protein: CASSPGGGQNTEAFF
CDR3 DNA: TGTGCCAGCTCACCCGGTGGTGGGCAGAACACTGAAGCTTTCTTT

J gene: TRBJ1-2
V gene: TRBV6-5
D gene: NA
clone size: NA
CDR3 protein: CASSYSVGRVAYGYTF
CDR3 DNA: TGTGCCAGCAGTTACTCAGTGGGCAGGGTAGCCTATGGCTACACCTTC

J gene: TRBJ2-2
V gene: TRBV7-2
D gene: NA
clone size: NA
CDR3 protein: CASSLLALQGLKTGELFF
CDR3 DNA: TGTGCCAGCAGCTTATTGGCCTTACAGGGCCTTAAGACCGGGGAGCTGTTTTTT

J gene: TRBJ1-1
V gene: TRBV5-4
D gene: TRBD1
clone size: NA
CDR3 protein: CASSFGTGHQAFF
CDR3 DNA: TGTGCCAGCAGCTTCGGGACAGGCCACCAAGCTTTCTTT

J gene: TRBJ1-3
V gene: TRBV6-1
D gene: NA
clone size: NA
CDR3 protein: CASSEGGGVNTIYF
CDR3 DNA: TGTGCCAGCAGTGAGGGAGGGGGAGTGAACACCATATATTTT

J gene: TRBJ2-2
V gene: TRBV21-1
D gene: NA
clone size: NA
CDR3 protein: CASSKAWTGKCTGELFF
CDR3 DNA: TGTGCCAGCAGCAAAGCCTGGACAGGGAAATGCACCGGGGAGCTGTTTTTT

J gene: TRBJ1-2
V gene: TRBV12-3/TRBV12-4
D gene: NA
clone size: NA
CDR3 protein: CASSSGQPAAF
CDR3 DNA: TGTGCCAGCAGTTCAGGACAGCCCGCCGCCTTC

J gene: TRBJ1-2
V gene: TRBV6-4
D gene: TRBD1
clone size: NA
CDR3 protein: CASSDFFSGTVYGYTF
CDR3 DNA: TGTGCCAGCAGTGACTTTTTTTCCGGGACAGTCTATGGCTACACCTTC

J gene: TRBJ2-1
V gene: TRBV19
D gene: TRBD2
clone size: NA
CDR3 protein: CASSSSSGSSYNEQFF
CDR3 DNA: TGTGCCAGTAGCTCTTCTAGCGGGAGCTCCTACAATGAGCAGTTCTTC

J gene: TRBJ1-5
V gene: TRBV7-9
D gene: NA
clone size: NA
CDR3 protein: CASNRGDGNQPQHF
CDR3 DNA: TGTGCCAGCAATCGGGGGGATGGCAATCAGCCCCAGCATTTT

J gene: TRBJ2-3
V gene: TRBV2
D gene: TRBD2
clone size: NA
CDR3 protein: CASRPRDYQQDTQYF
CDR3 DNA: TGTGCCAGCAGGCCCCGGGACTATCAGCAAGATACGCAGTATTTT

J gene: TRBJ2-1
V gene: TRBV11-2
D gene: NA
clone size: NA
CDR3 protein: CASSSLPTSREQFF
CDR3 DNA: TGTGCCAGCAGCTCTCTACCCACTAGTAGAGAGCAGTTCTTC

J gene: TRBJ2-2
V gene: TRBV18
D gene: NA
clone size: NA
CDR3 protein: CASSLLTGDTGELFF
CDR3 DNA: TGTGCCAGCTCACTGTTGACAGGAGACACCGGGGAGCTGTTTTTT

J gene: TRBJ2-3
V gene: TRBV3-1/TRBV3-2
D gene: TRBD1
clone size: NA
CDR3 protein: CASSQDIGTGGYTQYF
CDR3 DNA: TGTGCCAGCAGCCAAGATATCGGGACAGGGGGCTATACGCAGTATTTT

J gene: TRBJ1-2
V gene: TRBV5-8
D gene: NA
clone size: NA
CDR3 protein: CASSFPRGGYTF
CDR3 DNA: TGTGCCAGCAGCTTCCCCCGAGGCGGCTACACCTTC

J gene: TRBJ1-1
V gene: TRBV2
D gene: NA
clone size: NA
CDR3 protein: CASRVTENTEAFF
CDR3 DNA: TGTGCCAGCAGGGTGACAGAGAACACTGAAGCTTTCTTT

J gene: TRBJ1-2
V gene: TRBV5-1
D gene: TRBD1
clone size: NA
CDR3 protein: CASSLGDRGLGYTF
CDR3 DNA: TGCGCCAGCAGCTTGGGGGACAGGGGGCTGGGCTACACCTTC

J gene: TRBJ2-3
V gene: TRBV25-1
D gene: TRBD1
clone size: NA
CDR3 protein: CASSAPGTAPSTDTQYF
CDR3 DNA: TGTGCCAGCAGTGCGCCAGGGACAGCCCCTAGCACAGATACGCAGTATTTT

J gene: TRBJ2-2
V gene: TRBV7-9
D gene: NA
clone size: NA
CDR3 protein: CASSLGGPNTGELFF
CDR3 DNA: TGTGCCAGCAGCTTGGGGGGACCCAACACCGGGGAGCTGTTTTTT

J gene: TRBJ1-1
V gene: TRBV9
D gene: NA
clone size: NA
CDR3 protein: CASSVAAGNTEAFF
CDR3 DNA: TGTGCCAGCAGCGTAGCTGCAGGGAACACTGAAGCTTTCTTT

J gene: TRBJ1-1
V gene: TRBV21-1
D gene: NA
clone size: NA
CDR3 protein: CASSKDVGQGPPPGTEAFF
CDR3 DNA: TGTGCCAGCAGCAAAGATGTAGGGCAGGGGCCTCCGCCGGGTACTGAAGCTTTCTTT

J gene: TRBJ1-3
V gene: TRBV12-5
D gene: NA
clone size: NA
CDR3 protein: CASMGTQGGNTIYF
CDR3 DNA: TGTGCTAGTATGGGAACGCAGGGTGGAAACACCATATATTTT

J gene: TRBJ2-5
V gene: TRBV19
D gene: TRBD1
clone size: NA
CDR3 protein: CASGQGGETQYF
CDR3 DNA: TGTGCCAGCGGACAGGGGGGAGAGACCCAGTACTTC

J gene: TRBJ1-2
V gene: TRBV7-8
D gene: NA
clone size: NA
CDR3 protein: CASSLARVDYGYTF
CDR3 DNA: TGTGCCAGCAGCTTAGCCAGGGTAGACTATGGCTACACCTTC

J gene: TRBJ2-1
V gene: TRBV28
D gene: TRBD2
clone size: NA
CDR3 protein: CASSSLAGIKNEQFF
CDR3 DNA: TGTGCCAGCAGTTCCTTAGCGGGAATTAAGAATGAGCAGTTCTTC

J gene: TRBJ2-1
V gene: TRBV28
D gene: NA
clone size: NA
CDR3 protein: CASSLGLVNRNEQFF
CDR3 DNA: TGTGCCAGCAGTTTAGGCCTAGTTAATCGCAATGAGCAGTTCTTC

J gene: TRBJ2-7
V gene: TRBV18
D gene: TRBD1
clone size: NA
CDR3 protein: CASSPLPGQGAYEQYF
CDR3 DNA: TGTGCCAGCTCACCATTGCCGGGACAGGGGGCCTACGAGCAGTACTTC

J gene: TRBJ2-5
V gene: TRBV15
D gene: TRBD1
clone size: NA
CDR3 protein: CATSRDQATGETQYF
CDR3 DNA: TGTGCCACCAGCAGAGATCAGGCGACAGGGGAGACCCAGTACTTC

J gene: TRBJ1-2
V gene: TRBV18
D gene: NA
clone size: NA
CDR3 protein: CASSPDGGNYGYTF
CDR3 DNA: TGTGCCAGCTCACCTGATGGGGGCAACTATGGCTACACCTTC

J gene: TRBJ2-7
V gene: TRBV20-1
D gene: NA
clone size: NA
CDR3 protein: CSASTGTLYEQYF
CDR3 DNA: TGCAGTGCCAGTACAGGGACCCTCTACGAGCAGTACTTC

J gene: TRBJ2-5
V gene: TRBV4-1
D gene: TRBD1
clone size: NA
CDR3 protein: CASSQVPTGGLKAGETQYF
CDR3 DNA: TGCGCCAGCAGCCAAGTTCCGACAGGGGGCTTAAAGGCCGGGGAGACCCAGTACTTC

J gene: TRBJ1-1
V gene: TRBV30
D gene: NA
clone size: NA
CDR3 protein: CAWSLQQEAFF
CDR3 DNA: TGTGCCTGGAGCCTACAGCAGGAAGCTTTCTTT

J gene: TRBJ2-2
V gene: TRBV4-2
D gene: TRBD2
clone size: once
CDR3 protein: CASSQRLAGVTGTGELFF
CDR3 DNA: TGTGCCAGCAGCCAACGGCTAGCGGGAGTTACTGGCACCGGGGAGCTGTTTTTT

J gene: TRBJ1-5
V gene: TRBV5-5
D gene: NA
clone size: NA
CDR3 protein: CASSAGWSNQPQHF
CDR3 DNA: TGTGCCAGCTCGGCCGGGTGGAGCAATCAGCCCCAGCATTTT

J gene: TRBJ1-3
V gene: TRBV2
D gene: NA
clone size: few
CDR3 protein: CASSEAGAGNTIYF
CDR3 DNA: TGTGCCAGCAGTGAGGCAGGGGCGGGAAACACCATATATTTT

J gene: TRBJ2-7
V gene: TRBV20-1
D gene: NA
clone size: NA
CDR3 protein: CSAQRGYEQYF
CDR3 DNA: TGCAGTGCCCAGAGAGGCTACGAGCAGTACTTC

J gene: TRBJ2-7
V gene: TRBV5-1
D gene: NA
clone size: NA
CDR3 protein: CASSGSSYEQYF
CDR3 DNA: TGCGCCAGCAGCGGGAGCTCCTACGAGCAGTACTTC

J gene: TRBJ1-1
V gene: TRBV23-1
D gene: NA
clone size: NA
CDR3 protein: CASSQSRRGGPRMRAFF
CDR3 DNA: TGCGCCAGCAGTCAATCCCGTCGTGGAGGTCCCCGTATGAGGGCTTTCTTT

J gene: TRBJ1-4
V gene: TRBV12-5
D gene: TRBD1
clone size: NA
CDR3 protein: CASGFDRDEKLFF
CDR3 DNA: TGTGCTAGTGGCTTCGACAGGGACGAAAAACTGTTTTTT

J gene: TRBJ2-7
V gene: TRBV29-1
D gene: TRBD2
clone size: NA
CDR3 protein: CSVEEKRGTTYEQYF
CDR3 DNA: TGCAGCGTTGAGGAAAAGCGGGGGACGACCTACGAGCAGTACTTC

J gene: TRBJ2-2
V gene: TRBV29-1
D gene: NA
clone size: NA
CDR3 protein: CSVEPAPVTGELFF
CDR3 DNA: TGCAGCGTTGAACCCGCCCCGGTCACCGGGGAGCTGTTTTTT

J gene: TRBJ1-2
V gene: TRBV9
D gene: NA
clone size: NA
CDR3 protein: CASSDRAGDYGYTF
CDR3 DNA: TGTGCCAGCAGCGACAGGGCCGGGGACTATGGCTACACCTTC

J gene: TRBJ1-2
V gene: TRBV4-1
D gene: NA
clone size: NA
CDR3 protein: CASSYTGPSTF
CDR3 DNA: TGCGCCAGCAGCTATACAGGGCCGAGTACCTTC